Included here is one T cell receptor (beta chain) sequence, with context. Libraries were prepared by immunoSEQ multiplex PCR; TCRdb keeps only in-frame clonotypes and omits some of them. The data hold tens of thousands of clones, with roughly 93% observed a single time. These data are taken from a study of control samples from healthy donors and cancer patients. Germline CDR1 is MNHNS and CDR2 is SASEGT. This CDR3 has 16 amino acids. V was shortened by 4 bases and J by 3 bases, with 19 bases between the two germline ends. Sequences were obtained from PBMCs. The clonotype comes from a woman aged 40 to 50 with lung cancer. The chain carries TRBV6-1 and TRBJ2-7, with D possibly being TRBD2 (6 bases). CDR3 in amino acids: CASSVPEGTYYYEQYF. The CDR3 DNA is TGTGCCAGCAGTGTCCCGGAGGGGACGTACTACTACGAGCAGTACTTC.